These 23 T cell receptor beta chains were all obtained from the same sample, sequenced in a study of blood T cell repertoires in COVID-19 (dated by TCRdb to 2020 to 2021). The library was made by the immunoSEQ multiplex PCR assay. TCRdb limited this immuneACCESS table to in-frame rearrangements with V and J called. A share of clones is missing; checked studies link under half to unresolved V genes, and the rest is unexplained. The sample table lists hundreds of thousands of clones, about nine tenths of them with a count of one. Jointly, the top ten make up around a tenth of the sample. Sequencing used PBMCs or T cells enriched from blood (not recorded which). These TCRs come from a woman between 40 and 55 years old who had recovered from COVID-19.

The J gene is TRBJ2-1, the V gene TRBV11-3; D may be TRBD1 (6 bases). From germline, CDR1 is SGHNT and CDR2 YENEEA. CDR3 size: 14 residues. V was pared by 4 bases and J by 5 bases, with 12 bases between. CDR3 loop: CASSSDPGDNEQFF. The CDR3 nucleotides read TGTGCCAGCAGCTCAGATCCAGGGGACAATGAGCAGTTCTTC.

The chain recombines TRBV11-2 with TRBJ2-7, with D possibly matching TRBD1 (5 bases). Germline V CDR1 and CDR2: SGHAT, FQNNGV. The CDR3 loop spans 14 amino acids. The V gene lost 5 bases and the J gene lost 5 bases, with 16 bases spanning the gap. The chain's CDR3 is CASSPPRGRHEQYF. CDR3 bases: TGTGCCAGCAGCCCCCCTAGGGGTCGCCACGAGCAGTACTTC. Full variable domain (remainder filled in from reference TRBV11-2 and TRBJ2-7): EAGVAQSPRYKIIEKRQSVAFWCNPISGHATLYWYQQILGQGPKLLIQFQNNGVVDDSQLPKDRFSAERLKGVDSTLKIQPAKLEDSAVYLCASSPPRGRHEQYFGPGTRLTVT.

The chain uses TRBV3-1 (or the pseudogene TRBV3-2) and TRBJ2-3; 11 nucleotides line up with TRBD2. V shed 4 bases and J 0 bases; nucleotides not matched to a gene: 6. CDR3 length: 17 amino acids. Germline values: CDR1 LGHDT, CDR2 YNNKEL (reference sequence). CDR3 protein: CASSRGTSGTSTDTQYF. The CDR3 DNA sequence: TGTGCCAGCAGCCGTGGGACTAGCGGAACTAGCACAGATACGCAGTATTTT.

The CDR3 spells CASSPGPSTDTQYF. The CDR3 DNA follows: TGTGCCAGCAGCCCTGGGCCCAGCACAGATACGCAGTATTTT. The rearrangement joins TRBV11-3 to TRBJ2-3; D is unclear. This CDR3 is 14 amino acids long. CDR1 and CDR2 (germline): SGHNT, YENEEA. V gave up 5 bases and J gave up 0 bases, with 9 bases separating them.

The CDR3 sequence: CASSQDWEYEQYF. The DNA for the CDR3 is TGTGCCAGCAGCCAAGACTGGGAGTACGAGCAGTACTTC. The chain employs TRBV3-1 (or the pseudogene TRBV3-2) and TRBJ2-7; TRBD2 might be the D (5 bases). V was cut by 0 bases and J by 4 bases, with 7 bases left in between. Germline CDR1 is LGHDT and CDR2 is YNNKEL (reference sequence). The CDR3 runs 13 residues.

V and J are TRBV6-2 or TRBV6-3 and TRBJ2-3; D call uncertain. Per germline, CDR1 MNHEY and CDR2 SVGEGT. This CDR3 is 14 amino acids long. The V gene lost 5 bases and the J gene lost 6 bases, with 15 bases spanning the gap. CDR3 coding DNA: TGTGCCAGCAGTATTCTTCGTAATCGGGATACGCAGTATTTT. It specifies CASSILRNRDTQYF.

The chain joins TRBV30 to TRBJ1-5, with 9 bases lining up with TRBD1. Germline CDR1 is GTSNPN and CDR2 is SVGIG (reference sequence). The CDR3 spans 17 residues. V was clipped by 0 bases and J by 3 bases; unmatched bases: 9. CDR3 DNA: TGTGCCTGGAGTGTAACCTTTACAGGGGGCATCAATCAGCCCCAGCATTTT. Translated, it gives CAWSVTFTGGINQPQHF. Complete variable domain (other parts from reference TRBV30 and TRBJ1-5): SQTIHQWPATLVQPVGSPLSLECTVEGTSNPNLYWYRQAAGRGLQLLFYSVGIGQISSEVPQNLSASRPQDRQFILSSKKLLLSDSGFYLCAWSVTFTGGINQPQHFGDGTRLSIL.

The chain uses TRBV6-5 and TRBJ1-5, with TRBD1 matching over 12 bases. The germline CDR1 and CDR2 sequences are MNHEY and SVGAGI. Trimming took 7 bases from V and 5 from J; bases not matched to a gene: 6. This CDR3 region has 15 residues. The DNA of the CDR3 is TGTGCCAGCAAACCGGGACAGGGGGCACATCAGCCCCAGCATTTT. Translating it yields CASKPGQGAHQPQHF.

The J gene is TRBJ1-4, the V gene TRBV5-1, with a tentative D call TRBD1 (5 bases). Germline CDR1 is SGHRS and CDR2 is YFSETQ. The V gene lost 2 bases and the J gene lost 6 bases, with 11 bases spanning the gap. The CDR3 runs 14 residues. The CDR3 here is CASSLDGHHEKLFF. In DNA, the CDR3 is TGCGCCAGCAGCTTAGATGGACACCATGAAAAACTGTTTTTT.

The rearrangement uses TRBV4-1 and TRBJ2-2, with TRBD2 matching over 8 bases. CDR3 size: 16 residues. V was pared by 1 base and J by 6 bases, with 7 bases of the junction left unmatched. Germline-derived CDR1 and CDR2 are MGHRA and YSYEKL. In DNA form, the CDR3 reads TGCGCCAGCAGCCAAGGGGTCGGGAGGGCCCCCGGGGAGCTGTTTTTT. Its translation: CASSQGVGRAPGELFF.

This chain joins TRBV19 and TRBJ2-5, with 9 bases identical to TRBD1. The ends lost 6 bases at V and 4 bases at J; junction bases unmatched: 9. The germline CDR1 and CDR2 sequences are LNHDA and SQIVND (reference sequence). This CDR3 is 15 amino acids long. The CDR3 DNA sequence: TGTGCCAGTAGGCCGGGACAGGGTTTAGCAGAGACCCAGTACTTC. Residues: CASRPGQGLAETQYF.

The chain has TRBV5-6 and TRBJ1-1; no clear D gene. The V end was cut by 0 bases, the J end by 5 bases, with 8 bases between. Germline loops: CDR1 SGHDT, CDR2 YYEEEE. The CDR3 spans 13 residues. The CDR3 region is CASSLVAGTEAFF. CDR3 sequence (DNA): TGTGCCAGCAGCTTGGTTGCGGGAACTGAAGCTTTCTTT.

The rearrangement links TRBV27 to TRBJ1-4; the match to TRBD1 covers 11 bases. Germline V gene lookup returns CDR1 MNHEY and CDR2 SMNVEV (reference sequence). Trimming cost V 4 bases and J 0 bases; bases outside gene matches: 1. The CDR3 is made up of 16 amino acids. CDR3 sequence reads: CASSWGQGATNEKLFF. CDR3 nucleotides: TGTGCCAGCAGTTGGGGACAGGGGGCAACTAATGAAAAACTGTTTTTT.

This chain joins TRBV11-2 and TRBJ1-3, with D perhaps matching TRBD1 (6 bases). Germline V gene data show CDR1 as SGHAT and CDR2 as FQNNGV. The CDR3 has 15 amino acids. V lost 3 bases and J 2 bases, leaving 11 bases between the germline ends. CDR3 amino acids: CASSLDRNTGNTIYF. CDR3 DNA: TGTGCCAGCAGCTTGGACAGAAACACTGGAAACACCATATATTTT.

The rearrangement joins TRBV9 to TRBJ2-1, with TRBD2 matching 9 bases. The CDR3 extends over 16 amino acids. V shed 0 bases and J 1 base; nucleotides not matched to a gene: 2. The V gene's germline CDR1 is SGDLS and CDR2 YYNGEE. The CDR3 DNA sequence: TGTGCCAGCAGCGTAGTAAGCGGGGGGTCCTACAATGAGCAGTTCTTC. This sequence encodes CASSVVSGGSYNEQFF.

This CDR3 reads CASGEVTNYEQYF. CDR3 DNA sequence: TGTGCCAGTGGGGAGGTAACGAACTACGAGCAGTACTTC. The V and J genes are TRBV28 and TRBJ2-7; possible D gene TRBD2, 6 bases. V was shortened by 9 bases and J by 3 bases, with 15 bases between the two germline ends. Germline V gives CDR1 MDHEN, CDR2 SYDVKM. The CDR3 is 13 amino acids.

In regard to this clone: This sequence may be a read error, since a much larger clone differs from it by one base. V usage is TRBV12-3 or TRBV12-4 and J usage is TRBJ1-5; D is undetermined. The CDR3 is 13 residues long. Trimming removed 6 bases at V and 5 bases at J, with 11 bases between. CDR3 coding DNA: TGTGCCAGCAGCTTGGGCGGGGATCAGCCCCAGCATTTT. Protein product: CASSLGGDQPQHF.

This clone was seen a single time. The CDR3 reads CASSFYRSETQYF. Here the CDR3 DNA reads TGTGCCAGCAGCTTTTATCGTTCGGAGACCCAGTACTTC. The chain recombines TRBV12-1 with TRBJ2-5; TRBD2, the D gene given by the table, was not confirmed from the DNA. TRBV12-1 is marked as a pseudogene. This CDR3 is built from 13 residues.

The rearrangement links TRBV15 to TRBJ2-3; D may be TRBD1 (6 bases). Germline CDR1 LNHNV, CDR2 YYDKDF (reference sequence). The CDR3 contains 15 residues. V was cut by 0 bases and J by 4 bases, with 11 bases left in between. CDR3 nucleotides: TGTGCCACCAGCAGAGAAGCAGGGGTAGCAGATACGCAGTATTTT. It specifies CATSREAGVADTQYF.

The CDR3 nucleotides are TGTGCCATCAGTGAGAAGGTGACCCCAGGCCGTCAGGATACGCAGTATTTT. Amino acids: CAISEKVTPGRQDTQYF. The V gene is TRBV10-3, the J gene TRBJ2-3, with unresolved D. The V gene's germline CDR1 is ENHRY and CDR2 SYGVKD. Trimming cost V 2 bases and J 6 bases, with 21 bases left between them. This CDR3 is 17 amino acids long.

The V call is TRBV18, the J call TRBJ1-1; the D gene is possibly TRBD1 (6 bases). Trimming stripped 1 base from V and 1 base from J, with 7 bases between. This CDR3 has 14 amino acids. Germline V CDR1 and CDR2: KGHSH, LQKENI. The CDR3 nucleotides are TGTGCCAGCTCACCACAGGGACAGAACACTGAAGCTTTCTTT. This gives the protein CASSPQGQNTEAFF. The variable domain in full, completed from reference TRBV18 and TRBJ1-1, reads NAGVMQNPRHLVRRRGQEARLRCSPMKGHSHVYWYRQLPEEGLKFMVYLQKENIIDESGMPKERFSAEFPKEGPSILRIQQVVRGDSAAYFCASSPQGQNTEAFFGQGTRLTVV.

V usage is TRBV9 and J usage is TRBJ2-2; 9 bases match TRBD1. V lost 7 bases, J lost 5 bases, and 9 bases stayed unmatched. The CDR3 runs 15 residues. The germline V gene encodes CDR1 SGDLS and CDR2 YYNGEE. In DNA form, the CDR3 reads TGTGCCAGCCGATGGGGGACAGGGTCGACCGGGGAGCTGTTTTTT. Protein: CASRWGTGSTGELFF.

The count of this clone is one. CDR3 residues: CAGRRNYGYTF. In DNA, the CDR3 is TGTGCTGGGCGGAGGAACTATGGCTACACCTTC. The V gene is TRBV30, the J gene TRBJ1-2; the D is unclear. This CDR3 comprises 11 residues. The germline V gene has CDR1 GTSNPN and CDR2 SVGIG (reference sequence).